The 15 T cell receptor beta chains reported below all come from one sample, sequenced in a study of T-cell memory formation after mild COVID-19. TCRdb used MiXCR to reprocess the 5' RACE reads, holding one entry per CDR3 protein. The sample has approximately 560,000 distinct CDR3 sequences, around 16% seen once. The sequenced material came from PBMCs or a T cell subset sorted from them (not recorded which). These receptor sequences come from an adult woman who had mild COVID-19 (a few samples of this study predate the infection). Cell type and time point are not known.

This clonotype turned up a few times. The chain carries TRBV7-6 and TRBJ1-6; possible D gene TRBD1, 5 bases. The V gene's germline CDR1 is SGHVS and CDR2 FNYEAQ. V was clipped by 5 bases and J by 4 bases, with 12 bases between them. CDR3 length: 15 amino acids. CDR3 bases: TGTGCCAGCAGCACCGAGGGACGGTATAATTCACCCCTCCACTTT. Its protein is CASSTEGRYNSPLHF.

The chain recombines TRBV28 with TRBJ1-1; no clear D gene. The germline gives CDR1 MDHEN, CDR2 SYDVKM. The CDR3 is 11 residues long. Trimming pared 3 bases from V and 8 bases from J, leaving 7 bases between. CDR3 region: CASSFRQEAFF. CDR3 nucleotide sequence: TGTGCCAGCAGTTTCCGGCAAGAAGCTTTCTTT.

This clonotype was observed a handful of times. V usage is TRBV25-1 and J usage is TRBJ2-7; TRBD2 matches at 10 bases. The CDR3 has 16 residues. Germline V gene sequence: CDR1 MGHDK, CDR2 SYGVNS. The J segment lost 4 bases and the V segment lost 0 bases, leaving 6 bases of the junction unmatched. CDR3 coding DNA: TGTGCCAGCAGTGAATATGGCCTAGCGGGAGTGTACGAGCAGTACTTC. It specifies CASSEYGLAGVYEQYF.

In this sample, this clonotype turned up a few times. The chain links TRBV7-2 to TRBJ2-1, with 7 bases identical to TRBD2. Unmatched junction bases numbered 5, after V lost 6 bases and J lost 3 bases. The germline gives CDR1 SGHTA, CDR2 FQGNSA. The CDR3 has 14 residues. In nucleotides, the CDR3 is TGTGCCAGCAGTCAACGGGACTACTACAATGAGCAGTTCTTC. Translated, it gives CASSQRDYYNEQFF.

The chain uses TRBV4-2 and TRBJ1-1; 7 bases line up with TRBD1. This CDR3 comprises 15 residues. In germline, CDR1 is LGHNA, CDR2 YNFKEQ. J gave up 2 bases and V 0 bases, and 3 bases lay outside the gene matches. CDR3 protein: CASSQETGSNTEAFF. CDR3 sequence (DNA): TGTGCCAGCAGCCAAGAGACAGGGAGCAACACTGAAGCTTTCTTT.

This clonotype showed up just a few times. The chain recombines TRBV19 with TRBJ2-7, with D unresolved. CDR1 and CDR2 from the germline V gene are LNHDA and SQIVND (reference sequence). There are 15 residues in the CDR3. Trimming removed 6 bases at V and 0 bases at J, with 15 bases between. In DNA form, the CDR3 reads TGTGCCAGTAGCTTTCTCGACCGGAGCTCCTACGAGCAGTACTTC. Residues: CASSFLDRSSYEQYF.

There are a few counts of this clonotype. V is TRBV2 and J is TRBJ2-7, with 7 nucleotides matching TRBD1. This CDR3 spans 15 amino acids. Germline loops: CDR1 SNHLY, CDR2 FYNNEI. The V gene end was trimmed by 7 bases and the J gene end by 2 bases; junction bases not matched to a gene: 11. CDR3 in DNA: TGTGCCAGCAAGGTGGACAGGTCCCCCACCTACGAGCAGTACTTC. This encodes CASKVDRSPTYEQYF.

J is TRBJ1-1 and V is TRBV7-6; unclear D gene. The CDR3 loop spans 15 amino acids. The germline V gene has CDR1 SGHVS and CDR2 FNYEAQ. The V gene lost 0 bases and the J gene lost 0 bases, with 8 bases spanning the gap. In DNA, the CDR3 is TGTGCCAGCAGCTTAGCGCTGGAGATGAACACTGAAGCTTTCTTT. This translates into CASSLALEMNTEAFF.

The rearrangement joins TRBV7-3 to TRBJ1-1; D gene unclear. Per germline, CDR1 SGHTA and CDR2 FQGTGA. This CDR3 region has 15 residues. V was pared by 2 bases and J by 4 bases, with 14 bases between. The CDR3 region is CASSLGRVIGTEAFF. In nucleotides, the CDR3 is TGTGCCAGCAGCTTAGGTAGGGTGATCGGCACTGAAGCTTTCTTT.

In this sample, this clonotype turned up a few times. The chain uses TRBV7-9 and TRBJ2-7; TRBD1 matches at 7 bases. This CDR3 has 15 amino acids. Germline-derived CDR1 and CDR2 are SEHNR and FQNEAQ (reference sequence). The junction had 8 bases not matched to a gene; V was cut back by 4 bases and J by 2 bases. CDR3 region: CASSSSRGQAYEQYF. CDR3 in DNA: TGTGCCAGCAGCTCTTCTAGAGGACAGGCCTACGAGCAGTACTTC.

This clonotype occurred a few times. CDR3: CASSFNQGYGYTF. CDR3 in DNA: TGTGCCAGCAGTTTTAACCAGGGCTATGGCTACACCTTC. This chain uses TRBV12-3 or TRBV12-4 with TRBJ1-2, with D perhaps matching TRBD1 (5 bases). The CDR3 has 13 amino acids. Trimming pared 3 bases from V and 4 bases from J, leaving 9 bases between.

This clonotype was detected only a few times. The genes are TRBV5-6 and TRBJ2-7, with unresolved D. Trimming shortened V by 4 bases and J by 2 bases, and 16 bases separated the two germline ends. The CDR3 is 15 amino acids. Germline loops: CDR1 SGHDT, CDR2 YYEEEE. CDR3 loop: CASSPLSLIAYEQYF. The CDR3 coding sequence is TGTGCCAGCAGCCCGTTGAGTTTAATCGCCTACGAGCAGTACTTC.

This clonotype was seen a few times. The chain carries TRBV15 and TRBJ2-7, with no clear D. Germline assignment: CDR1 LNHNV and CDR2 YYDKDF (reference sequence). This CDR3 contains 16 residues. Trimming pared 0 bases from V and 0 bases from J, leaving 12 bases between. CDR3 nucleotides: TGTGCCACCAGCAGAGAGCCCACACGGAGCTCCTACGAGCAGTACTTC. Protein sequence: CATSREPTRSSYEQYF.

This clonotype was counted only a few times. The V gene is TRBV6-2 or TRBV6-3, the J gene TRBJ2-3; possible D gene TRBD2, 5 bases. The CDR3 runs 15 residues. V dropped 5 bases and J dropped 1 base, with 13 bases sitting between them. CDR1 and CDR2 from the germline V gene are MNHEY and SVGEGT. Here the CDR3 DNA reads TGTGCCAGCAGTCCACGACTGAGGGGCACAGATACGCAGTATTTT. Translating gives CASSPRLRGTDTQYF.

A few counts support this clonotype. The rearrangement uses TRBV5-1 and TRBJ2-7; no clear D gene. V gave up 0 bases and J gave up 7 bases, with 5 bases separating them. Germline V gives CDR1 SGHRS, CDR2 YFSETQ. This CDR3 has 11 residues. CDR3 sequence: CASSLEGEQYF. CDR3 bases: TGCGCCAGCAGCTTGGAGGGAGAGCAGTACTTC.